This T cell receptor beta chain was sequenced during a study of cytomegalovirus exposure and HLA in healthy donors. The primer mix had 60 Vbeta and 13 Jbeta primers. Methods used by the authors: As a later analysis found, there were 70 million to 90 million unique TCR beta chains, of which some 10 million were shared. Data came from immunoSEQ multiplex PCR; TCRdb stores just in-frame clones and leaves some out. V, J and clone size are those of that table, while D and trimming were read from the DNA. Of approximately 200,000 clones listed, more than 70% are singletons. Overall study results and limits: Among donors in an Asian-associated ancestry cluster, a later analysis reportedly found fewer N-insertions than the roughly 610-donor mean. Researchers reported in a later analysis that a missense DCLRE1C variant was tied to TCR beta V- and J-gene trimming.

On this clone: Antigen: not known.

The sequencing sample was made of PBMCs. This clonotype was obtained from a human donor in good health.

CDR3 coding DNA: TGTGCCAGCAGTGCCGAGGTCTCTGGAAACACCATATATTTT. It encodes CASSAEVSGNTIYF. The rearrangement links TRBV2 to TRBJ1-3; no definite D call. The CDR3 contains 14 residues. From germline, CDR1 is SNHLY and CDR2 FYNNEI. Trimming removed 4 bases from V and 0 bases from J, with 7 bases in between.